This T cell receptor (beta chain) derives from a study of neurological immune-mediated disorders. Many counts were recorded for this clonotype. TCRdb re-called the 5' RACE reads through MiXCR, storing one row per CDR3 protein. The sample includes 40,000 to 45,000 distinct CDR3 sequences, about 6.3% of them seen just once. The sorted libraries started from about a million CD4+ or CD8+ T cells. This CDR3 is 18 amino acids long. The germline CDR1 and CDR2 sequences are SGHAT and FQNNGV. The V and J ends lost 0 bases and 1 base respectively, with 19 bases between them. The TCR was taken from a middle-aged woman in good health. The sample taken for sequencing was CD4+ T cells from blood. This sequence joins TRBV11-2 and TRBJ2-7; tentative D call: TRBD2 (6 bases). The CDR3 nucleotides are TGTGCCAGCAGCTTAGATTCCCCTCGAGGTAGCGGATCCTACGAGCAGTACTTC. This sequence encodes CASSLDSPRGSGSYEQYF.